A selection of T cell receptor beta chains follows, all from one sample in a study of T cells in localized non-small cell lung cancer. Clones were read by immunoSEQ multiplex PCR, and TCRdb kept only the in-frame ones, dropping some. The data contain about 76,000 clones, approximately 88% of them singletons. Sample: peripheral blood, taken before any cancer treatment. Receptors originate from an older female donor with stage I lung adenocarcinoma. Each CDR3 is given with its conserved first and last residue. The D gene is left open where the match is weak. Clone sizes are given selectively: once, few, many, or a class where the clone is expanded.

CASSPTRPEAFF TGTGCCAGCAGTCCAACACGGCCTGAAGCTTTCTTT . TRBJ1-1 TRBV28 12 .
CSVEGNKVEVGDTQYF TGCAGCGTTGAAGGTAACAAGGTCGAGGTTGGAGATACGCAGTATTTT . TRBJ2-3 TRBV29-1 16 few
CASSKGATDTQYF TGCGCCAGCAGCAAAGGAGCCACAGATACGCAGTATTTT . TRBJ2-3 TRBV4-1 13 once
CASSRTDTQYF TGTGCCAGCAGCCGCACAGATACGCAGTATTTT . TRBJ2-3 TRBV4-2 11 .
CASSTGGSLSEQFF TGTGCCAGCTCAACAGGGGGGTCGCTTAGTGAGCAGTTCTTC TRBD1 TRBJ2-1 TRBV2 14 .
CASSPEGRGTSTDTQYF TGTGCCAGCAGCCCCGAAGGTCGTGGGACTAGCACAGATACGCAGTATTTT . TRBJ2-3 TRBV5-4 17 .
CASSLAWGSNQPQHF TGTGCCAGCAGCTTAGCCTGGGGTAGCAATCAGCCCCAGCATTTT . TRBJ1-5 TRBV7-6 15 few
CASSNSRDSNQPQHF TGTGCCAGCAGTAATTCCAGGGATAGCAATCAGCCCCAGCATTTT . TRBJ1-5 TRBV6-6 15 .
CASSSGATRDTGELFF TGTGCCAGCAGCTCAGGGGCGACCCGGGACACCGGGGAGCTGTTTTTT . TRBJ2-2 TRBV7-6 16 .
CASSPIFGEYTGELFF TGTGCCAGCAGCCCGATATTCGGCGAGTACACCGGGGAGCTGTTTTTT . TRBJ2-2 TRBV5-6 16 .
CASIEERTGAPYYGYTF TGTGCCAGCATCGAAGAACGGACAGGGGCGCCCTACTATGGCTACACCTTC TRBD1 TRBJ1-2 TRBV5-6 17 .
CASSPPGLSSGYTF TGTGCCAGCAGCCCCCCGGGGCTGAGTAGCGGCTACACCTTC . TRBJ1-2 TRBV7-8 14 .
CASSSGTGLLSNQPQHF TGTGCCAGCAGCTCGGGGACAGGACTCCTTAGCAATCAGCCCCAGCATTTT TRBD1 TRBJ1-5 TRBV5-8 17 .
CASTSTGGLSEQYF TGCGCCAGCACCTCGACAGGGGGACTTAGCGAGCAGTACTTC TRBD1 TRBJ2-7 TRBV23-1 14 .
CASSRGQGAYYEQYF TGTGCCAGCAGCCGGGGACAGGGGGCCTACTACGAGCAGTACTTC TRBD1 TRBJ2-7 TRBV5-6 15 .
CASSQAGRGQFDGYTF TGTGCCAGCAGCCAAGCCGGAAGGGGACAGTTCGATGGCTACACCTTC TRBD1 TRBJ1-2 TRBV14 16 .
CASSSNSGANVLTF TGTGCCAGCAGTTCCAACTCTGGGGCCAACGTCCTGACTTTC . TRBJ2-6 TRBV7-3 14 .
CASSEGTANYGYTF TGTGCCAGCAGTGAAGGGACAGCCAACTATGGCTACACCTTC . TRBJ1-2 TRBV6-1 14 .
CATKGASYEQYF TGTGCCACCAAGGGGGCTTCCTACGAGCAGTACTTC TRBD1 TRBJ2-7 TRBV2 12 .
CASSLGDYEQYF TGTGCCAGCAGCTTAGGCGATTACGAGCAGTACTTC . TRBJ2-7 TRBV7-9 12 few
CASSSLYDGTQYF TGTGCCAGCAGCTCCCTTTATGACGGGACCCAGTACTTC . TRBJ2-5 TRBV5-4 13 .
CASSEAVGQASYNEQFF TGTGCCAGCAGTGAAGCGGTCGGACAGGCGTCCTACAATGAGCAGTTCTTC TRBD1 TRBJ2-1 TRBV2 17 .
CASSTRGLYGYTF TGTGCCAGCAGCACCAGGGGTCTCTATGGCTACACCTTC . TRBJ1-2 TRBV7-2 13 .
CASSIVGGTEAFF TGTGCCAGTAGTATAGTGGGGGGTACTGAAGCTTTCTTT . TRBJ1-1 TRBV19 13 .
CASSERRPGVSYNEQFF TGTGCCAGCAGTGAAAGGCGCCCCGGGGTCTCCTACAATGAGCAGTTCTTC . TRBJ2-1 TRBV2 17 .
CASSLVSGDLSYNEQFF TGCGCCAGCAGCTTGGTTAGCGGGGACCTCTCCTACAATGAGCAGTTCTTC TRBD2 TRBJ2-1 TRBV5-1 17 .
CASSYGLNNQPQHF TGTGCCAGCAGTTACGGGTTGAACAATCAGCCCCAGCATTTT . TRBJ1-5 TRBV6-5 14 .
CASSPRLVQTQYF TGTGCCAGCAGCCCAAGACTAGTCCAGACCCAGTACTTC . TRBJ2-5 TRBV7-6 13 .
CASSILSGHRQPQHF TGTGCCAGCAGTATTTTATCGGGACATCGCCAGCCCCAGCATTTT . TRBJ1-5 TRBV21-1 15 few
CASSLAPAFSSYNEQFF TGTGCCAGCAGCTTAGCGCCCGCATTTAGCTCCTACAATGAGCAGTTCTTC . TRBJ2-1 TRBV7-9 17 .
CASSLAGTSGRSYTGELFF TGTGCCAGCAGCTTAGCCGGGACTAGCGGGAGGTCTTACACCGGGGAGCTGTTTTTT TRBD2 TRBJ2-2 TRBV11-2 19 .
CASSPDIGEETQYF TGTGCCAGCAGTCCAGACATAGGGGAAGAGACCCAGTACTTC . TRBJ2-5 TRBV6-5 14 few
CASSPMGLAGAPKRETQYF TGTGCCAGCTCACCAATGGGACTAGCGGGGGCACCAAAGAGGGAGACCCAGTACTTC TRBD2 TRBJ2-5 TRBV18 19 .
CASSYSQGLLNSPLHF TGTGCCAGCAGTTACTCCCAGGGGCTACTTAATTCACCCCTCCACTTT . TRBJ1-6 TRBV28 16 .
CASSYSAGVGGSPLHF TGTGCCAGCAGTTACTCGGCAGGGGTAGGCGGTTCACCCCTCCACTTT . TRBJ1-6 TRBV6-6 16 .
CASSLATTSGYATQYF TGCGCCAGCAGCTTGGCCACCACTAGCGGGTATGCTACGCAGTATTTT TRBD2 TRBJ2-3 TRBV5-1 16 .
CASSWGDRGTYGYTF TGTGCCAGCAGCTGGGGGGACAGGGGTACCTATGGCTACACCTTC TRBD1 TRBJ1-2 TRBV5-4 15 .
CASSEGSYYEQYF TGTGCCAGCAGCGAAGGGAGTTACTACGAGCAGTACTTC . TRBJ2-7 TRBV7-9 13 few
CASSSGYGVNEQFF TGTGCCAGCAGTTCAGGGTATGGCGTCAATGAGCAGTTCTTC . TRBJ2-1 TRBV6-5 14 .
CASSEFEAFF TGTGCCAGCAGTGAATTTGAAGCTTTCTTT . TRBJ1-1 TRBV6-1 10 few
CASSPDRWTSGGSTDTQYF TGTGCCAGCAGCCCGGACAGATGGACTAGCGGGGGAAGCACAGATACGCAGTATTTT TRBD2 TRBJ2-3 TRBV5-6 19 .
CATYTGRPTSYNEQFF TGTGCCACCTACACGGGGAGGCCGACTTCCTACAATGAGCAGTTCTTC . TRBJ2-1 TRBV27 16 .
CASSLAGRGQETQYF TGCGCCAGCAGCTTGGCAGGGCGGGGGCAAGAGACCCAGTACTTC TRBD2 TRBJ2-5 TRBV5-1 15 .
CASSVSPRAAYEQYF TGTGCCAGCAGCGTATCACCGAGAGCGGCCTACGAGCAGTACTTC . TRBJ2-7 TRBV9 15 .
CASLGELHTGELFF TGCGCCAGCTTGGGGGAGTTGCACACCGGGGAGCTGTTTTTT . TRBJ2-2 TRBV5-1 14 .